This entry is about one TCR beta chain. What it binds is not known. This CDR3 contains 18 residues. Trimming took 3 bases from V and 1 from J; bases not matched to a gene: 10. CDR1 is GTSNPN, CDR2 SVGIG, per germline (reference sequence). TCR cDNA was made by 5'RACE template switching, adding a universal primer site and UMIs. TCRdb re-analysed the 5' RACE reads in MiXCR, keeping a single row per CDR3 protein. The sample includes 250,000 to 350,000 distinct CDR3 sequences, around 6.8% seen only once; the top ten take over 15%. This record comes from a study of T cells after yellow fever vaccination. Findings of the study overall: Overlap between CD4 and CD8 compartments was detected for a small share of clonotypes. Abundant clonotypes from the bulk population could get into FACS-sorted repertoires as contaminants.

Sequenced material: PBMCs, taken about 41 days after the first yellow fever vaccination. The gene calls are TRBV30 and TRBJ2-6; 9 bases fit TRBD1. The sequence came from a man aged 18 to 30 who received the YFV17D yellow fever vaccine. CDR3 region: CAWRTKQGARSGANVLTF. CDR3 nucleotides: TGTGCCTGGAGGACTAAACAGGGGGCGCGTTCTGGGGCCAACGTCCTGACTTTC.